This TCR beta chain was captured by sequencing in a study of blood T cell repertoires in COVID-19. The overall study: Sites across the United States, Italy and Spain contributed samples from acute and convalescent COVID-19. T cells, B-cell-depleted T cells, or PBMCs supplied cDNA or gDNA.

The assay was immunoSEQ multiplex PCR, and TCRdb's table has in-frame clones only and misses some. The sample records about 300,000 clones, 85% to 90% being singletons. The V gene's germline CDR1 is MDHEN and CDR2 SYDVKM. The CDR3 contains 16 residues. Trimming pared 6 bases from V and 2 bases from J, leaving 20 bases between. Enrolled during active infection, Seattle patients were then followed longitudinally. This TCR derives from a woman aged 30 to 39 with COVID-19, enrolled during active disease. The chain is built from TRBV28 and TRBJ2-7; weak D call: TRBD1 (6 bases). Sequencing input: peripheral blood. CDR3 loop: CASSPTGQPLTYEQYV. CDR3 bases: TGTGCCAGCAGCCCAACCGGACAGCCTTTAACCTACGAGCAGTACGTC.